A single sample is the source of the 11 T cell receptor beta chains below, sequenced in a study of CD8+ T cells in alopecia areata. Sorting of pooled cutaneous lymph node cells used CD4, CD8alpha, NKG2D, NKG2ACE and other markers. RNA extraction and reverse transcription yielded cDNA as sequencing template. Data came from immunoSEQ multiplex PCR; TCRdb stores just in-frame clones and leaves some out. The sample holds approximately 300,000 clones, and no clone turns up only once. The sequenced material came from CD4+ T cells sorted from a lymph node. All receptors come from a C3H/HeJ mouse with alopecia areata. Mice of this strain are of MHC haplotype H2-k.

This clone was counted between two and nine times. All gene names here are mouse names. The read comes to an end 4 residues before the CDR3 does, leaving the germline J gene to fill in the end. This chain connects TRBV13-1 to TRBJ2-3; possibly TRBD2 for D (7 bases). Trimming cost V 2 bases and J 1 base, with 11 bases left between them. Looked up from germline, CDR1 is NSHNY and CDR2 is SYGAGN. CDR3 length: 15 amino acids. The CDR3 here is CASSERGAGAETLYF. The part of the CDR3 DNA that was read is TGTGCCAGCAGTGAAAGGGGGGCCGGTGCAGAA.

This clone was counted a few times. The germline and genes are mouse ones. CDR3 amino acids: CASSQDNRGDTQYF. The sequenced CDR3 bases are TGTGCCAGCAGCCAAGACAACAGGGGTGAC. The chain has TRBV5 and TRBJ2-5; 7 bases fit TRBD1. The read finishes 4 residues shy of the CDR3 end, and the germline J gene is used to complete it. Germline loops: CDR1 LGHNA, CDR2 YNLKQL (reference sequence). The CDR3 is made up of 14 amino acids.

This clone has more than one count but fewer than ten. Mouse gene names apply. Coverage ceases 4 residues before the CDR3 finishes, and the germline J gene fills in the end. This chain uses TRBV13-3 with TRBJ2-2, with a weak D call TRBD1 (6 bases). The germline V and J ends were trimmed by 3 bases and 2 bases, with 8 bases remaining between them. CDR1 is NNHDY, CDR2 SYVADS, per germline. The CDR3 consists of 14 residues. The CDR3 loop is CASSVGHNTGQLYF. The DNA read from the CDR3 is TGTGCCAGCAGTGTGGGACATAACACCGGG.

A word on this clone: Gene names denote mouse genes. Sequencing ends 4 residues short of the CDR3 end; the germline J gene provides the rest. The rearrangement joins TRBV14 to TRBJ2-4, with D perhaps TRBD1 (5 bases). This CDR3 is built from 14 residues. V lost 3 bases to trimming and J lost 3 bases, with 11 bases between them. Germline CDR1 is SGHDT and CDR2 is FRDEAV. CDR3 bases read: TGTGCCAGCAGTTCCCAGGAGGGGCAAAAC. Translated, it gives CASSSQEGQN. The entire CDR3 is CASSSQEGQNTLYF.

Many counts were recorded for this clone. Gene names are the mouse ones. The read stops 4 residues short of the end of the CDR3; the missing end is completed from the germline J gene. This chain connects TRBV17 to TRBJ2-1; TRBD2 matches 12 bases. The J segment lost 2 bases and the V segment lost 5 bases, leaving 4 bases of the junction unmatched. This CDR3 region has 16 residues. Germline V gives CDR1 MNHDT, CDR2 YYDKIL. The CDR3 spells CASSVGLGGYYAEQFF. CDR3 bases read: TGTGCTAGCAGTGTGGGACTGGGGGGCTACTATGCT.

This clone was counted between two and nine times. Genes here carry mouse names. The read ends 4 residues shy of where the CDR3 ends; the end is completed using the germline J gene. V and J are TRBV1 and TRBJ2-5, with TRBD2 matching 14 bases. This CDR3 contains 16 residues. Germline CDR1 NSQYPW, CDR2 LRSPGD (reference sequence). The sequenced CDR3 bases are TGCACCTGCAGTGCGGGGACTGGGGGGGCGCGGGAC. Encoded protein: CTCSAGTGGARD. The full-length CDR3 reads as CTCSAGTGGARDTQYF.

Of note for this clone: The gene names here belong to mouse. Sequencing ends 4 residues short of the CDR3 end; the germline J gene provides the rest. Other DNA sequences in this specimen translate into the identical CDR3. The chain carries TRBV13-1 and TRBJ2-7, with 10 nucleotides matching TRBD1. This CDR3 spans 16 amino acids. Germline CDR1 is NSHNY and CDR2 is SYGAGN. Losses at the gene ends were 0 bases for V and 3 bases for J; bases not matched to a gene: 6. CDR3 amino acids: CASSDAPGQGVYEQYF. The covered CDR3 bases are TGTGCCAGCAGTGATGCCCCCGGACAGGGGGTCTAT.

About this clone itself: Mouse gene names apply. The read gets to within 4 residues of the CDR3 end, and the germline J gene fills in the rest. J is TRBJ2-1 and V is TRBV13-3, with 8 bases that match TRBD1. This CDR3 is 15 amino acids long. Trimming at V came to 5 bases and at J to 0 bases, leaving 4 bases not matched to a gene. Germline V gene lookup returns CDR1 NNHDY and CDR2 SYVADS. The CDR3 protein is CASSPRGPNYAEQFF. The CDR3 bases that were read are TGTGCCAGCAGCCCCAGGGGGCCTAACTATGCT.

This clone was seen more than once but under ten times. Germline and genes here are mouse. The read comes to an end 4 residues before the CDR3 does, leaving the germline J gene to fill in the end. The chain links TRBV13-3 to TRBJ2-7; 8 bases are a match to TRBD2. Per the germline V gene, CDR1 is NNHDY and CDR2 is SYVADS. V lost 1 base, J lost 0 bases, and 6 bases stayed unmatched. The CDR3 spans 16 residues. The CDR3 is CASSDNLGGLSYEQYF. CDR3 DNA, as far as it was read: TGTGCCAGCAGTGATAACCTGGGGGGCCTCTCCTAT.

This clone was recorded a few times. Gene names and germline match the mouse. The read terminates 4 residues before the CDR3 end, so the remaining end is supplied by the germline J gene. The chain is built from TRBV13-2 and TRBJ2-5; 14 bases align to TRBD2. Germline V gives CDR1 NNHNN, CDR2 SYGAGS (reference sequence). There are 17 residues in the CDR3. The part of the CDR3 DNA that was read is TGTGCCAGCGGTGATGCGGGGACTGGGGGGGCGCATGAC. Encoded protein: CASGDAGTGGAHD. The full CDR3 sequence reads CASGDAGTGGAHDTQYF.

This clone was seen only a few times. Gene names are mouse gene names. The read ends 4 residues early relative to the CDR3; the germline J gene fills the gap. Other DNA sequences in the sample encode the same CDR3. The rearrangement joins TRBV13-2 to TRBJ1-2; tentatively, D is TRBD1 (6 bases). CDR1 and CDR2 (germline): NNHNN, SYGAGS (reference sequence). The CDR3 is 15 residues long. V was cut by 2 bases and J by 0 bases, with 11 bases left in between. CDR3 DNA, as far as it was read: TGTGCCAGCGGTGAACCGGGACACGCAAACTCC. Protein sequence: CASGEPGHANS. The whole CDR3 reads CASGEPGHANSDYTF.